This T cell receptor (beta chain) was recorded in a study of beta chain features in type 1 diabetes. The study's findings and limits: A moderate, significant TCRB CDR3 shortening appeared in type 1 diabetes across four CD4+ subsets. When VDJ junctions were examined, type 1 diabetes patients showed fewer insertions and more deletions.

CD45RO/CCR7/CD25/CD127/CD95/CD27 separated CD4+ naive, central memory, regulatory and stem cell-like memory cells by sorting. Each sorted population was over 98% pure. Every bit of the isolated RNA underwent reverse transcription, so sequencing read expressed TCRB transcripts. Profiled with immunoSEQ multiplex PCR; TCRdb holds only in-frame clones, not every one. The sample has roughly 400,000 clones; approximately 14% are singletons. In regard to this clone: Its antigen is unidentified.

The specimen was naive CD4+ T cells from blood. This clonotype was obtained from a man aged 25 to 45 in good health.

The CDR3 nucleotides read TGTGCCATCAGTGATTTAGTAATGGCCGGGGGGAAAAACATTCAGTACTTC. It translates to CAISDLVMAGGKNIQYF. The chain uses TRBV10-3 and TRBJ2-4; 7 nucleotides align to TRBD2. The CDR3 spans 17 residues. V gave up 3 bases and J gave up 4 bases; unmatched junction bases: 12. Germline values: CDR1 ENHRY, CDR2 SYGVKD.